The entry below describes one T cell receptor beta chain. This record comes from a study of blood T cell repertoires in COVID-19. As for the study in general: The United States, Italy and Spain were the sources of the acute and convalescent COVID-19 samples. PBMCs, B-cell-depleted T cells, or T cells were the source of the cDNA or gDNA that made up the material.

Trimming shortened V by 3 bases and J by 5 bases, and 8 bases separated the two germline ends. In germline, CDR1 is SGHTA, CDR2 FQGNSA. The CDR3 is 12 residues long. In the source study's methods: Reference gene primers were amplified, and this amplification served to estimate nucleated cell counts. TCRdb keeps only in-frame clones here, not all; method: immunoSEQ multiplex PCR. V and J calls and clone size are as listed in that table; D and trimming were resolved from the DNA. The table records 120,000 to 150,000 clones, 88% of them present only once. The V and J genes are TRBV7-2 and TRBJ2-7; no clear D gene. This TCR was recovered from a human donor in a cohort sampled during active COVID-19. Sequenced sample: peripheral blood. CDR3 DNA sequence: TGTGCCAGCAGCTTGAAGAGGCACGAGCAGTACTTC. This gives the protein CASSLKRHEQYF.